This T cell receptor (beta chain) was sequenced during a study of CD8 T cells in ankylosing spondylitis listed by TCRdb under 2017. Notes on the research overall: T cell receptor beta repertoires were profiled in healthy donors and ankylosing spondylitis patients so that disease-linked TCR variants could be found. The whole study cohort included under 140 healthy donors and 25 ankylosing spondylitis patients. Samples of peripheral blood were taken, and for ankylosing spondylitis patients, synovial fluid was collected as well.

Reads for this sample came from an Illumina HiSeq 2500. Quantitative 5'-RACE with molecular barcodes was used to prepare TCR beta libraries. Concerning the study's data processing: Disease-linked TCR variants were identified with a new computational method built on a probabilistic model of VDJ rearrangement. TCRdb trimmed public reads at Q25 via fastp, called clones via MiXCR and kept in-frame beta chains. CDR3 protein sequences are deduplicated, and each keeps its most common genes and DNA. What appears here as the V and J calls and clone size reflects TCRdb's work, not the paper's. The sample records about 310,000 distinct CDR3 sequences, around 20% of which are singletons. Clones ranked in the top ten supply roughly 3.6% of the sample. General conclusions and limits of the study: Some motif variants had previously been reported in the synovial fluid and blood of reactive arthritis patients, which suggests shared mechanisms of disease initiation. Significant enrichment of the disease-linked clones was reported in matched synovial fluid samples from ankylosing spondylitis patients. The disease-linked clones had a CD8+ phenotype and were found at relatively low frequencies in peripheral blood. Blood from ankylosing spondylitis patients appeared to be characterized by a TCR beta motif composed of about eight highly homologous amino acid variants.

About this clonotype itself: The antigen this receptor binds is unknown. The record has no base qualities; no much larger clone is one base away.

The CDR3 sequence holds 17 residues, the cysteine and phenylalanine included. Of the read, only the CDR3 DNA is kept; its 51 bases are in frame from base 1. According to the germline V gene (reference sequence), CDR1 reads LGHDT and CDR2 reads YNNKEL. For this chain, trimming is 1 base at the V end and 2 bases at the J end, and the number of junction bases without a gene match is 7. The chain is encoded by TRBV3-1 joined to TRBJ2-3; 9 bases in between match TRBD2. The receptor comes from a female donor with ankylosing spondylitis or in good health (not recorded which). Material: blood, either unsorted or a sorted T cell fraction (not recorded which). The CDR3 has the sequence CASSQGYSGRFTDTQYF. The DNA sequence reads TGTGCCAGCAGCCAAGGTTACAGCGGGAGGTTCACAGATACGCAGTATTTT.